This TCR beta chain was recovered during a study of a mutant IDH1 vaccine in newly diagnosed glioma. In the study overall: The vaccination schedule gave patients eight doses in weeks 1, 3, 5, 7, 11, 15, 19 and 23. Vaccination was launched 4-6 weeks after radiotherapy alone, or with temozolomide cycles. It was radiotherapy, temozolomide, or both that patients received previously, with most receiving both. The study's findings and limits: Pseudoprogression appears to have had no connection to changes in top peripheral T cell clonotypes.

Germline CDR1 is MNHEY and CDR2 is SVGAGI. Trimming cost V 2 bases and J 8 bases, with 16 bases left between them. CDR3 length: 14 amino acids. Here immunoSEQ multiplex PCR was the method, and the copy in TCRdb shows in-frame clones only, minus some. This sample carries fewer than 100,000 clones, over 75% of them seen once, and the ten largest clones take about 0.61%. Notes on this clone: Antigen unknown.

Time point reported: week 5, during vaccination. Every single dose of the vaccine, 300 ug of mutant IDH1 20-mer peptide, came with topical imiquimod. V is TRBV6-5 and J is TRBJ2-7; no reliable D call. This clonotype was obtained from a woman in her forties or fifties with glioma. The sample here was PBMCs, taken from a glioma patient whose treatment included an IDH1 peptide vaccine. CDR3 nucleotide sequence: TGTGCCAGCAGTTACCGGCTGGGCGATATGCAGCAGTACTTC. Its translation: CASSYRLGDMQQYF.